These T cell receptor beta chains were read from a single sample in a study of shared clonotypes between healthy human individuals. Sequenced by immunoSEQ multiplex PCR; TCRdb stores in-frame clones only, minus some. The sample has approximately 97,000 clones; around 67% are singletons. Specimen: memory CD8+ T cells sorted from blood. The receptors stem from a man aged 30 to 39 in good health. Each CDR3 is given with its conserved first and last residue. Each record gives: V gene, clone size, J gene, D gene, CDR3 protein, CDR3 DNA. A D gene is named only where the DNA matches it firmly. Where a row states a size, it is once, few, many or the class of an expanded clone; other rows omit it.

v_gene: TRBV15; abundance: -; j_gene: TRBJ1-1; d_gene: -; CDR3aa: CATSHTANTEAFF; CDR3nt: TGTGCCACCAGCCATACAGCGAACACTGAAGCTTTCTTT
v_gene: TRBV7-6; abundance: -; j_gene: TRBJ2-5; d_gene: -; CDR3aa: CASSLEERETQYF; CDR3nt: TGTGCCAGCAGCTTAGAAGAGAGGGAGACCCAGTACTTC
v_gene: TRBV7-9; abundance: few; j_gene: TRBJ2-7; d_gene: -; CDR3aa: CASSLTPYEQYF; CDR3nt: TGTGCCAGCAGCTTAACCCCCTACGAGCAGTACTTC
v_gene: TRBV7-9; abundance: few; j_gene: TRBJ2-7; d_gene: -; CDR3aa: CASSSLAAHYEQYF; CDR3nt: TGTGCCAGCAGCTCGTTAGCGGCCCACTACGAGCAGTACTTC
v_gene: TRBV6-1; abundance: -; j_gene: TRBJ1-4; d_gene: -; CDR3aa: CASSEAGMGNEKLFF; CDR3nt: TGTGCCAGCAGTGAAGCGGGGATGGGTAATGAAAAACTGTTTTTT
v_gene: TRBV10-3; abundance: -; j_gene: TRBJ2-5; d_gene: TRBD1; CDR3aa: CATQPGQGWQETQYF; CDR3nt: TGTGCCACTCAACCGGGACAGGGTTGGCAAGAGACCCAGTACTTC
v_gene: TRBV7-9; abundance: -; j_gene: TRBJ2-2; d_gene: TRBD2; CDR3aa: CASSRSGLAGEGTGELFF; CDR3nt: TGTGCCAGCAGCCGTTCGGGACTAGCGGGAGAGGGCACCGGGGAGCTGTTTTTT
v_gene: TRBV9; abundance: many; j_gene: TRBJ2-1; d_gene: -; CDR3aa: CASSKEGRGHSENEQFF; CDR3nt: TGTGCCAGCAGCAAGGAAGGACGGGGCCATTCGGAGAATGAGCAGTTCTTC
v_gene: TRBV29-1; abundance: -; j_gene: TRBJ2-1; d_gene: -; CDR3aa: CSVDWVEGSSYNEQFF; CDR3nt: TGCAGCGTTGATTGGGTAGAGGGAAGCTCCTACAATGAGCAGTTCTTC
v_gene: TRBV2; abundance: -; j_gene: TRBJ2-1; d_gene: TRBD2; CDR3aa: CASMMRLAGGGNEQFF; CDR3nt: TGTGCCAGCATGATGCGACTAGCGGGAGGGGGGAATGAGCAGTTCTTC
v_gene: TRBV13; abundance: few; j_gene: TRBJ2-4; d_gene: -; CDR3aa: CASSHTLMRDPRENIQYF; CDR3nt: TGTGCCAGCAGCCACACCCTAATGAGGGATCCCCGGGAAAACATTCAGTACTTC
v_gene: TRBV27; abundance: many; j_gene: TRBJ2-3; d_gene: -; CDR3aa: CASGLLEDTQYF; CDR3nt: TGTGCCAGCGGCCTTCTAGAAGATACGCAGTATTTT
v_gene: TRBV21-1; abundance: few; j_gene: TRBJ2-7; d_gene: -; CDR3aa: CASSKAVRGSSYEQYF; CDR3nt: TGTGCCAGCAGCAAAGCGGTTCGCGGGAGCTCCTACGAGCAGTACTTC
v_gene: TRBV5-1; abundance: -; j_gene: TRBJ2-5; d_gene: TRBD2; CDR3aa: CATQVTSGHQETQYF; CDR3nt: TGCGCCACCCAAGTGACTAGCGGCCACCAAGAGACCCAGTACTTC
v_gene: TRBV18; abundance: -; j_gene: TRBJ2-7; d_gene: TRBD1; CDR3aa: CASSPPGQNEQYF; CDR3nt: TGTGCCAGCTCACCCCCGGGACAGAACGAGCAGTACTTC
v_gene: TRBV7-7; abundance: -; j_gene: TRBJ2-1; d_gene: -; CDR3aa: CASSLGRLNEQFF; CDR3nt: TGTGCTAGCAGCTTGGGACGGCTCAATGAGCAGTTCTTC
v_gene: TRBV5-4; abundance: -; j_gene: TRBJ2-7; d_gene: -; CDR3aa: CASSLIGDEQYF; CDR3nt: TGTGCCAGCAGCTTGATTGGGGACGAGCAGTACTTC
v_gene: TRBV27; abundance: -; j_gene: TRBJ1-5; d_gene: -; CDR3aa: CASGRSQPQHF; CDR3nt: TGTGCCAGCGGACGAAGTCAGCCCCAGCATTTT
v_gene: TRBV6-1; abundance: few; j_gene: TRBJ2-7; d_gene: TRBD1; CDR3aa: CASSETGTGAHEQYF; CDR3nt: TGTGCCAGCAGCGAAACCGGGACAGGGGCCCACGAGCAGTACTTC
v_gene: TRBV7-2; abundance: -; j_gene: TRBJ1-5; d_gene: -; CDR3aa: CASSLRGSMGSNQPQHF; CDR3nt: TGTGCCAGCAGCTTGCGAGGTTCGATGGGTAGCAATCAGCCCCAGCATTTT
v_gene: TRBV5-6; abundance: -; j_gene: TRBJ2-7; d_gene: -; CDR3aa: CASSLEVGGQAGHEQYF; CDR3nt: TGTGCCAGCAGCTTGGAGGTGGGCGGACAGGCGGGACACGAGCAGTACTTC
v_gene: TRBV28; abundance: -; j_gene: TRBJ2-7; d_gene: -; CDR3aa: CASSLCGLCRGYEQYF; CDR3nt: TGTGCCAGCAGTTTATGCGGCTTGTGCAGGGGCTACGAGCAGTACTTC
v_gene: TRBV25-1; abundance: -; j_gene: TRBJ2-5; d_gene: -; CDR3aa: CASSQIAGETQYF; CDR3nt: TGTGCCAGCAGTCAGATAGCAGGAGAGACCCAGTACTTC
v_gene: TRBV4-1; abundance: -; j_gene: TRBJ2-7; d_gene: TRBD2; CDR3aa: CASSQDLAGSSYEQYF; CDR3nt: TGCGCCAGCAGCCAAGACCTAGCGGGAAGCTCCTACGAGCAGTACTTC
v_gene: TRBV28; abundance: -; j_gene: TRBJ1-2; d_gene: -; CDR3aa: CASIKSLGGYTF; CDR3nt: TGTGCCAGCATTAAGTCACTCGGTGGCTACACCTTC
v_gene: TRBV28; abundance: -; j_gene: TRBJ1-4; d_gene: -; CDR3aa: CASSRLRDFNEKLFF; CDR3nt: TGTGCCAGCAGTCGCCTCCGGGACTTTAATGAAAAACTGTTTTTT
v_gene: TRBV13; abundance: -; j_gene: TRBJ2-5; d_gene: TRBD2; CDR3aa: CASSLGGLAGGETQYF; CDR3nt: TGTGCCAGCAGCTTAGGGGGACTAGCGGGAGGGGAGACCCAGTACTTC
v_gene: TRBV9; abundance: -; j_gene: TRBJ2-1; d_gene: TRBD2; CDR3aa: CASSPRLAGYEQFF; CDR3nt: TGTGCCAGCAGCCCCCGACTAGCGGGATATGAGCAGTTCTTC
v_gene: TRBV29-1; abundance: -; j_gene: TRBJ2-1; d_gene: -; CDR3aa: CSGQGSSYNEQFF; CDR3nt: TGCAGCGGGCAGGGGTCCTCCTACAATGAGCAGTTCTTC
v_gene: TRBV27; abundance: -; j_gene: TRBJ2-5; d_gene: TRBD2; CDR3aa: CASRSGNQETQYF; CDR3nt: TGTGCCAGCAGGAGCGGGAACCAAGAGACCCAGTACTTC
v_gene: TRBV6-1; abundance: once; j_gene: TRBJ1-5; d_gene: -; CDR3aa: CASTGRTPNQPQHF; CDR3nt: TGTGCCAGTACCGGGAGAACGCCCAATCAGCCCCAGCATTTT
v_gene: TRBV14; abundance: few; j_gene: TRBJ2-3; d_gene: TRBD2; CDR3aa: CASSLREDTDTQYF; CDR3nt: TGTGCCAGCAGCCTCCGGGAGGACACAGATACGCAGTATTTT
v_gene: TRBV5-6; abundance: -; j_gene: TRBJ2-7; d_gene: -; CDR3aa: CASSLDRSYEQYF; CDR3nt: TGTGCCAGCAGCTTGGACAGGTCCTACGAGCAGTACTTC
v_gene: TRBV4-3; abundance: few; j_gene: TRBJ2-4; d_gene: -; CDR3aa: CASSQDIRGRQNIQYF; CDR3nt: TGCGCCAGCAGCCAAGATATAAGGGGACGCCAAAACATTCAGTACTTC
v_gene: TRBV25-1; abundance: -; j_gene: TRBJ2-1; d_gene: TRBD2; CDR3aa: CASSSPGTSGRDNEQFF; CDR3nt: TGTGCCAGCAGTTCACCCGGGACTAGCGGGAGAGACAATGAGCAGTTCTTC
v_gene: TRBV19; abundance: -; j_gene: TRBJ1-1; d_gene: -; CDR3aa: CASSISRDTEAFF; CDR3nt: TGTGCCAGTAGTATAAGCAGGGACACTGAAGCTTTCTTT
v_gene: TRBV25-1; abundance: -; j_gene: TRBJ2-7; d_gene: TRBD2; CDR3aa: CASSDTSGRAREQYF; CDR3nt: TGTGCCAGCAGTGACACTAGCGGGAGGGCCAGGGAGCAGTACTTC
v_gene: TRBV10-3; abundance: once; j_gene: TRBJ2-5; d_gene: TRBD1; CDR3aa: CAIGRQGVKTQYF; CDR3nt: TGTGCCATTGGGAGACAGGGGGTAAAGACCCAGTACTTC
v_gene: TRBV10-2; abundance: -; j_gene: TRBJ2-7; d_gene: TRBD1; CDR3aa: CASSGDSLSYEQYF; CDR3nt: TGCGCCAGCAGTGGGGACAGCCTCTCCTACGAGCAGTACTTC
v_gene: TRBV5-1; abundance: -; j_gene: TRBJ2-7; d_gene: TRBD1; CDR3aa: CASSIQTGYEQYF; CDR3nt: TGCGCCAGCAGCATACAGACAGGGTACGAGCAGTACTTC
v_gene: TRBV9; abundance: few; j_gene: TRBJ2-1; d_gene: -; CDR3aa: CASSEKRGGSREQFF; CDR3nt: TGTGCCAGCAGCGAGAAGAGGGGAGGAAGCCGTGAGCAGTTCTTC
v_gene: TRBV5-1; abundance: -; j_gene: TRBJ1-2; d_gene: TRBD1; CDR3aa: CASSLGSTGGAGHRGYTF; CDR3nt: TGCGCCAGCAGCTTGGGATCTACAGGGGGCGCGGGTCATCGTGGCTACACCTTC
v_gene: TRBV29-1; abundance: -; j_gene: TRBJ2-3; d_gene: -; CDR3aa: CSVGRPYTQYF; CDR3nt: TGCAGCGTTGGCCGGCCGTATACGCAGTATTTT
v_gene: TRBV7-9; abundance: -; j_gene: TRBJ1-5; d_gene: -; CDR3aa: CASSPSDQPQHF; CDR3nt: TGTGCCAGCAGCCCGAGTGATCAGCCCCAGCATTTT
v_gene: TRBV10-2; abundance: -; j_gene: TRBJ2-7; d_gene: TRBD1; CDR3aa: CASSETDRDYEQYF; CDR3nt: TGCGCCAGCAGTGAGACCGACAGGGACTACGAGCAGTACTTC
v_gene: TRBV6-4; abundance: few; j_gene: TRBJ2-3; d_gene: TRBD2; CDR3aa: CASSAGGPSDTQYF; CDR3nt: TGTGCCAGCAGTGCGGGAGGGCCCTCAGATACGCAGTATTTT
v_gene: TRBV10-3; abundance: -; j_gene: TRBJ2-1; d_gene: TRBD2; CDR3aa: CAISESVLAGEVAYNEQFF; CDR3nt: TGTGCCATCAGTGAGTCCGTACTAGCGGGAGAGGTCGCCTACAATGAGCAGTTCTTC
v_gene: TRBV29-1; abundance: -; j_gene: TRBJ2-7; d_gene: TRBD1; CDR3aa: CSVVEQGARGEQYF; CDR3nt: TGCAGCGTTGTTGAACAGGGGGCAAGGGGAGAGCAGTACTTC
v_gene: TRBV25-1; abundance: -; j_gene: TRBJ2-7; d_gene: TRBD1; CDR3aa: CASSEPNGDSHTYEQYF; CDR3nt: TGTGCCAGCAGTGAACCCAACGGGGACAGCCACACCTACGAGCAGTACTTC
v_gene: TRBV28; abundance: -; j_gene: TRBJ1-1; d_gene: TRBD1; CDR3aa: CASSLSRTGFEAFF; CDR3nt: TGTGCCAGCAGTTTAAGCCGGACAGGGTTCGAAGCTTTCTTT
v_gene: TRBV9; abundance: -; j_gene: TRBJ2-1; d_gene: -; CDR3aa: CASSVGRGDNEQFF; CDR3nt: TGTGCCAGCAGCGTAGGCAGGGGAGACAATGAGCAGTTCTTC
v_gene: TRBV18; abundance: -; j_gene: TRBJ2-2; d_gene: -; CDR3aa: CASSLPSWDTTNTGELFF; CDR3nt: TGTGCCAGCTCACTACCATCCTGGGACACGACGAACACCGGGGAGCTGTTTTTT
v_gene: TRBV6-1; abundance: -; j_gene: TRBJ2-7; d_gene: TRBD2; CDR3aa: CASSEAGLAGPYEQYF; CDR3nt: TGTGCCAGCAGTGAAGCAGGCCTAGCGGGTCCCTACGAGCAGTACTTC
v_gene: TRBV6-5; abundance: -; j_gene: TRBJ2-1; d_gene: -; CDR3aa: CASSYDSGNEQFF; CDR3nt: TGTGCCAGCAGTTACGACAGTGGGAATGAGCAGTTCTTC
v_gene: TRBV5-6; abundance: many; j_gene: TRBJ2-3; d_gene: -; CDR3aa: CASSRGAGTSTDTQYF; CDR3nt: TGTGCCAGCAGCCGGGGGGCGGGGACTAGCACAGATACGCAGTATTTT
v_gene: TRBV5-1; abundance: -; j_gene: TRBJ2-3; d_gene: -; CDR3aa: CASSLAKGTDTQYF; CDR3nt: TGCGCCAGCAGCTTGGCCAAGGGCACAGATACGCAGTATTTT
v_gene: TRBV5-4; abundance: once; j_gene: TRBJ2-1; d_gene: TRBD2; CDR3aa: CASSLASGLASDEQFF; CDR3nt: TGTGCCAGCAGCTTGGCTTCGGGACTAGCGTCCGATGAGCAGTTCTTC
v_gene: TRBV28; abundance: -; j_gene: TRBJ1-1; d_gene: -; CDR3aa: CASSYPRDAVLNTEAFF; CDR3nt: TGTGCCAGCAGTTATCCCAGGGACGCTGTACTGAACACTGAAGCTTTCTTT
v_gene: TRBV18; abundance: -; j_gene: TRBJ1-5; d_gene: TRBD1; CDR3aa: CASSPPRTGGSEINSNQPQHF; CDR3nt: TGTGCCAGCTCACCACCTCGGACAGGGGGTAGTGAAATCAATAGCAATCAGCCCCAGCATTTT
v_gene: TRBV5-6; abundance: few; j_gene: TRBJ1-2; d_gene: -; CDR3aa: CASILWEDAPFGYTF; CDR3nt: TGTGCCAGCATCCTTTGGGAGGATGCCCCATTTGGCTACACCTTC